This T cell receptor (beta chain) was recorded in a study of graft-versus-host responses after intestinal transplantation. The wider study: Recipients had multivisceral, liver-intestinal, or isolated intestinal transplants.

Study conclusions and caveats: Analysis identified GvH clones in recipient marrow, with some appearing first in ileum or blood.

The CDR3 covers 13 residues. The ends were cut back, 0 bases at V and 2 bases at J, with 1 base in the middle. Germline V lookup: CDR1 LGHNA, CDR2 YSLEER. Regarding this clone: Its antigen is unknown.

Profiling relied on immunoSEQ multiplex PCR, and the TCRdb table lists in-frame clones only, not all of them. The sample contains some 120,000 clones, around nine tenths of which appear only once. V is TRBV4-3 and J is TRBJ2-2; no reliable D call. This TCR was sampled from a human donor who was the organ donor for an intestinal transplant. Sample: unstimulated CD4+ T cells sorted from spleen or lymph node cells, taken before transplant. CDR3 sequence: CASSQDNTGELFF. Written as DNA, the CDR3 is TGCGCCAGCAGCCAAGACAACACCGGGGAGCTGTTTTTT.